The clone carrying this T cell receptor (beta chain) showed up just a few times. This entry belongs to a study of T-cell memory formation after mild COVID-19. V shed 6 bases and J shed 5 bases, with 13 bases lying between them. This CDR3 is 14 amino acids long. Germline-derived CDR1 and CDR2 are MNHEY and SVGAGI. TCRdb reprocessed the 5' RACE reads with MiXCR, giving one entry per CDR3 protein. The sample yields around 300,000 distinct CDR3 sequences, over 10% seen once. The sequence was collected from a man between 18 and 29 years old who had mild COVID-19 (a few samples of this study predate the infection). Cell type and time point are not known. Sequencing was carried out using PBMCs or a T cell subset sorted from them (not recorded which). V is TRBV6-5 and J is TRBJ2-2; D not resolved. The CDR3 loop reads CASSPILKTGELFF. Written as DNA, the CDR3 is TGTGCCAGCAGCCCAATATTGAAGACCGGGGAGCTGTTTTTT.